Following are 14 T cell receptor beta chains from one sample sequenced in a study of cytomegalovirus exposure and HLA in healthy donors. Use of 60 Vbeta and 13 Jbeta primers characterized the PCR. Libraries were prepared by immunoSEQ multiplex PCR; TCRdb keeps only in-frame clonotypes and omits some of them. The data contain roughly 100,000 clones, 80% to 90% of them singletons. The sequenced sample was PBMCs. All receptors derive from a man aged 50 to 60 in good health and CMV-seronegative.

This chain uses TRBV2 with TRBJ2-3, with 10 bases aligning to TRBD2. The germline V gene encodes CDR1 SNHLY and CDR2 FYNNEI. The length of the CDR3 is 17 residues. The J segment lost 3 bases and the V segment lost 0 bases, leaving 6 bases of the junction unmatched. The CDR3 spells CASSEARLAGETDTQYF. CDR3 in DNA: TGTGCCAGCAGTGAAGCTCGTCTAGCGGGGGAAACAGATACGCAGTATTTT.

The rearrangement joins TRBV18 to TRBJ2-2; D remains ambiguous. V was shortened by 7 bases and J by 6 bases, with 24 bases between the two germline ends. The CDR3 is made up of 17 amino acids. The germline V gene encodes CDR1 KGHSH and CDR2 LQKENI. The CDR3 coding sequence is TGTGCCAGCTTACAAAGTAGTGGAGACTTAATCGCCGGGGAGCTGTTTTTT. It is translated as CASLQSSGDLIAGELFF.

V usage is TRBV9 and J usage is TRBJ1-1; 7 nucleotides align to TRBD1. V lost 4 bases to trimming and J lost 4 bases; unmatched junction nucleotides: 7. The germline V gene has CDR1 SGDLS and CDR2 YYNGEE. This CDR3 is built from 14 residues. The CDR3 region has the DNA TGTGCCAGCAGCTTTACCGGGACAGCCACTGAAGCTTTCTTT. It yields the protein CASSFTGTATEAFF.

The V gene is TRBV19, the J gene TRBJ1-2; 7 bases map to TRBD1. V gave up 6 bases and J gave up 5 bases; unmatched junction bases: 6. Per germline, CDR1 LNHDA and CDR2 SQIVND (reference sequence). This CDR3 is built from 13 residues. This CDR3 is CASRRGQPYGYTF. CDR3 bases: TGTGCCAGTAGGAGGGGACAGCCATATGGCTACACCTTC.

This clone was picked up one time. The rearrangement uses TRBV19 and TRBJ2-3; D gene unclear. The CDR3 has 13 residues. From germline, CDR1 is LNHDA and CDR2 SQIVND (reference sequence). Trimming removed 4 bases from V and 3 bases from J, with 8 bases in between. The CDR3 here is CASSTGRTDTQYF. The CDR3 DNA sequence: TGTGCCAGTAGTACAGGTCGGACAGATACGCAGTATTTT.

The rearrangement uses TRBV27 and TRBJ2-1; 8 positions match TRBD2. CDR3 size: 16 residues. Unmatched junction bases numbered 10, after V lost 5 bases and J lost 4 bases. CDR1 and CDR2 (germline): MNHEY, SMNVEV (reference sequence). The CDR3 region is CASSHISGGRYNEQFF. CDR3 bases: TGTGCCAGCAGTCATATCAGCGGGGGCCGTTACAATGAGCAGTTCTTC.

The chain uses TRBV10-2 and TRBJ1-1, with D possibly being TRBD1 (5 bases). V dropped 0 bases and J dropped 3 bases, with 8 bases sitting between them. Per germline, CDR1 WSHSY and CDR2 SAAADI. This CDR3 is 14 amino acids long. The CDR3 is CASSESTAYTEAFF. The CDR3 bases are TGCGCCAGCAGTGAGTCGACAGCTTACACTGAAGCTTTCTTT.

The V call is TRBV19, the J call TRBJ1-3; D is perhaps TRBD1 (6 bases). With 7 bases removed from V and 2 bases from J, the gap between germline ends came to 18 bases. CDR3 size: 16 residues. CDR1 is LNHDA, CDR2 SQIVND, per germline (reference sequence). The CDR3 region has the DNA TGTGCCAGTACCCCGATTGCAGGACAGACTGGAAACACCATATATTTT. Its protein is CASTPIAGQTGNTIYF.

J is TRBJ1-4 and V is TRBV9; D perhaps matches TRBD1 (6 bases). The length of the CDR3 is 17 residues. Trimming took 2 bases from V and 2 from J, leaving 16 bases between them. Germline CDR1 SGDLS, CDR2 YYNGEE. The CDR3 DNA follows: TGTGCCAGCAGCGTCCAAGGACTTCAGGGGACTAATGAAAAACTGTTTTTT. It yields the protein CASSVQGLQGTNEKLFF.

A few counts support this clone. The V and J genes are TRBV7-8 and TRBJ1-1; D call uncertain. Germline-derived CDR1 and CDR2 are SGHVS and FQNEAQ. The V gene lost 5 bases and the J gene lost 6 bases, with 19 bases spanning the gap. The CDR3 has 15 residues. In DNA, the CDR3 is TGTGCCAGCAGCCCGTCTAGGCTTACCTGGGCTGAAGCTTTCTTT. This sequence encodes CASSPSRLTWAEAFF. The variable domain in full, with the rest retrieved from reference TRBV7-8 and TRBJ1-1, is GAGVSQSPRYKVAKRGQDVALRCDPISGHVSLFWYQQALGQGPEFLTYFQNEAQLDKSGLPSDRFFAERPEGSVSTLKIQRTQQEDSAVYLCASSPSRLTWAEAFFGQGTRLTVV.

The chain combines TRBV7-2 with TRBJ1-1; no reliable D call. V was shortened by 1 base and J by 11 bases, with 11 bases between the two germline ends. CDR3 length: 12 residues. The germline gives CDR1 SGHTA, CDR2 FQGNSA. The CDR3 bases are TGTGCCAGCAGCTTAGATCACCTGGAGGCTTTCTTT. This gives the protein CASSLDHLEAFF.

The genes are TRBV10-1 and TRBJ1-1, with a tentative D call TRBD1 (6 bases). This CDR3 comprises 13 residues. V lost 10 bases, J lost 1 base, and 13 bases lay in between. CDR1 and CDR2 from the germline V gene are WNHNN and SYGVQD (reference sequence). CDR3 residues: CAMPQGTNTEAFF. CDR3 in DNA: TGCGCCATGCCTCAGGGGACGAACACTGAAGCTTTCTTT.

The chain employs TRBV28 and TRBJ1-2, with D tentatively TRBD1 (5 bases). Trimming stripped 8 bases from V and 3 bases from J, with 10 bases between. CDR3 length: 12 amino acids. Germline V CDR1 and CDR2: MDHEN, SYDVKM. CDR3: CASSPGDYGYTF. The CDR3 DNA follows: TGTGCCAGCTCTCCGGGGGACTATGGCTACACCTTC.

For this clone: The junction departs from germline at one end; a sequencing error may be responsible. Different DNA sequences within this sample yield the same CDR3. CDR3 bases: TGTGCCAGCAGCACTACCTCTGACAGGGGATATTCCCCCCTCCACTTT. This encodes CASSTTSDRGYSPLHF. The chain combines TRBV6-6 with TRBJ1-6; 8 bases match TRBD1. The CDR3 is 16 amino acids. Germline V gene sequence: CDR1 MNHNY, CDR2 SVGAGI (reference sequence).